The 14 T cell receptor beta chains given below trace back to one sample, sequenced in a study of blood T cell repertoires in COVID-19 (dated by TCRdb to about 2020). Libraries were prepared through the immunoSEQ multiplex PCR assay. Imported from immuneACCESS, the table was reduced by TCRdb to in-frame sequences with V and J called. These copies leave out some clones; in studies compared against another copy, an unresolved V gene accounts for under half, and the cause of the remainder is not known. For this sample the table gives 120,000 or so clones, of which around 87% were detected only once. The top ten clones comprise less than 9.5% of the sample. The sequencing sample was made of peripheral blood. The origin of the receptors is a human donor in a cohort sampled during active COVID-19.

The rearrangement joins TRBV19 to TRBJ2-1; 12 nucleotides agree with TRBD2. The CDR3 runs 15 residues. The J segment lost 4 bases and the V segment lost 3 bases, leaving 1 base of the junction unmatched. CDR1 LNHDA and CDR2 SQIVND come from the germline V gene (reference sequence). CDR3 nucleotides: TGTGCCAGTAGTATCGGACTAGCGGGATACAATGAGCAGTTCTTC. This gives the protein CASSIGLAGYNEQFF.

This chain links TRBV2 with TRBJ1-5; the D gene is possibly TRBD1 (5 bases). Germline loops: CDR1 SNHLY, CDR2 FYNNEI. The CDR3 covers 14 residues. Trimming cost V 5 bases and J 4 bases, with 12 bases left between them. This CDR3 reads CASSQLSGNQPQHF. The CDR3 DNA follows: TGTGCCAGCAGTCAGCTTTCAGGGAATCAGCCCCAGCATTTT. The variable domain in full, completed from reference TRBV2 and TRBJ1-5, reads EPEVTQTPSHQVTQMGQEVILRCVPISNHLYFYWYRQILGQKVEFLVSFYNNEISEKSEIFDDQFSVERPDGSNFTLKIRSTKLEDSAMYFCASSQLSGNQPQHFGDGTRLSIL.

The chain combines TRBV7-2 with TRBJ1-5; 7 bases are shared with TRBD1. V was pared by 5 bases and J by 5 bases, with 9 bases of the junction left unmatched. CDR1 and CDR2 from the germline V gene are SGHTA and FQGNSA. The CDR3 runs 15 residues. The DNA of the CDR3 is TGTGCCAGCAGCACGAGACAGGGCATGGATCAGCCCCAGCATTTT. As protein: CASSTRQGMDQPQHF.

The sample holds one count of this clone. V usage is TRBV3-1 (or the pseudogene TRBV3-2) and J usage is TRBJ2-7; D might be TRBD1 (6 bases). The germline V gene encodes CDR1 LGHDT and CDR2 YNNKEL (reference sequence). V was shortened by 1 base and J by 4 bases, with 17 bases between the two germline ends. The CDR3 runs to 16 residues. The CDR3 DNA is TGTGCCAGCAGCCAAGGGACAGTCACTAGGAGATACGAGCAGTACTTC. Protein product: CASSQGTVTRRYEQYF.

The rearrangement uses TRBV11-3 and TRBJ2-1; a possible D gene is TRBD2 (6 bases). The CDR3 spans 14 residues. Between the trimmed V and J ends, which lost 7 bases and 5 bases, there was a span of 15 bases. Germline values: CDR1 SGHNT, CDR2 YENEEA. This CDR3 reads CASTLGGSHNEQFF. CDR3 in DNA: TGTGCCAGCACCCTCGGGGGTTCACACAATGAGCAGTTCTTC.

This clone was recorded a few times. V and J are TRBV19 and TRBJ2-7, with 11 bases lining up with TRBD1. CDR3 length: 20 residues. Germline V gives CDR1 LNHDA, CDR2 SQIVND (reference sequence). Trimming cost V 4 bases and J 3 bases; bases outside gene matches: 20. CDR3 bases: TGTGCCAGTAGTACCAATCGGGACAGGGGGATGGCGGGAGCAGGCTACGAGCAGTACTTC. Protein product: CASSTNRDRGMAGAGYEQYF.

The CDR3 DNA sequence: TGTGCCAGCAGTTTACAGGTCTCTGGGGCCAACGTCCTGACTTTC. Protein product: CASSLQVSGANVLTF. This chain links TRBV28 with TRBJ2-6; D call uncertain. The CDR3 has 15 residues. Trimming removed 2 bases from V and 0 bases from J, with 5 bases in between. Per the germline V gene, CDR1 is MDHEN and CDR2 is SYDVKM.

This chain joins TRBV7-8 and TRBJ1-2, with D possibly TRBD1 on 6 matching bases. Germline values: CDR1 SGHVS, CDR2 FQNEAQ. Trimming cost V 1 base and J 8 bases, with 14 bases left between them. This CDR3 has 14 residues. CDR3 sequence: CASSLGGQGRGYTF. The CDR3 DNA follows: TGTGCCAGCAGCTTAGGGGGGCAGGGACGAGGCTACACCTTC.

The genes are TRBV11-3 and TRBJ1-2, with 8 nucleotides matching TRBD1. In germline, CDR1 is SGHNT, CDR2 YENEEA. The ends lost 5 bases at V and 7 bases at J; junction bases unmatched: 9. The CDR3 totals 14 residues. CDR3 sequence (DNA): TGTGCCAGCAGCCTAGGGACAGGATCCAGTGGCTACACCTTC. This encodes CASSLGTGSSGYTF.

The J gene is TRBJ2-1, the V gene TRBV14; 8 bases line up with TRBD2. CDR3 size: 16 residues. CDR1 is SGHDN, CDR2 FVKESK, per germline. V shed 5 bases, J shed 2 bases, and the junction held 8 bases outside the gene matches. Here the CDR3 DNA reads TGTGCCAGCAGCTTGGGGTTACTAGCGGCCTACAATGAGCAGTTCTTC. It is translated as CASSLGLLAAYNEQFF.

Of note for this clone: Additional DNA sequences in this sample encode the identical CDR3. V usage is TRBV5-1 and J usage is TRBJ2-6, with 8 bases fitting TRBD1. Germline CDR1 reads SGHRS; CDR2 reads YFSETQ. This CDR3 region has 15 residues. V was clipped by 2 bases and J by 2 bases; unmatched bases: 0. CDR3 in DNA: TGCGCCAGCAGCTTACAGGGGGCTGGGGCCAACGTCCTGACTTTC. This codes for CASSLQGAGANVLTF.

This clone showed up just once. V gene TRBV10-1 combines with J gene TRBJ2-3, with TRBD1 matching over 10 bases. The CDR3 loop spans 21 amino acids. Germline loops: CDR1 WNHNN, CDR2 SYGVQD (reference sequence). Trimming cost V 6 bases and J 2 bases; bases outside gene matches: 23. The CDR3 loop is CASSGEIGALSGTGDTDTQYF. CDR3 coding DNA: TGCGCCAGCAGCGGGGAGATTGGTGCCCTCTCCGGGACAGGGGACACAGATACGCAGTATTTT.

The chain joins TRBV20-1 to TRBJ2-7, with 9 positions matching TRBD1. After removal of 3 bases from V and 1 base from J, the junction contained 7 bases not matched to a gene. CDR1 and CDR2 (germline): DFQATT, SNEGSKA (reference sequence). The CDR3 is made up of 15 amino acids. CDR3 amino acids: CSASHWDRESYEQYF. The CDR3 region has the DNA TGCAGTGCTAGTCATTGGGACAGGGAGTCCTACGAGCAGTACTTC.

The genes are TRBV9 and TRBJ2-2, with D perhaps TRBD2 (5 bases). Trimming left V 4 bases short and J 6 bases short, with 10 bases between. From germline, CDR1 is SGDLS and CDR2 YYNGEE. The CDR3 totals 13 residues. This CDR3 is CASSPSFSGELFF. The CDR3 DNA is TGTGCCAGCAGCCCTAGCTTTTCCGGGGAGCTGTTTTTT.